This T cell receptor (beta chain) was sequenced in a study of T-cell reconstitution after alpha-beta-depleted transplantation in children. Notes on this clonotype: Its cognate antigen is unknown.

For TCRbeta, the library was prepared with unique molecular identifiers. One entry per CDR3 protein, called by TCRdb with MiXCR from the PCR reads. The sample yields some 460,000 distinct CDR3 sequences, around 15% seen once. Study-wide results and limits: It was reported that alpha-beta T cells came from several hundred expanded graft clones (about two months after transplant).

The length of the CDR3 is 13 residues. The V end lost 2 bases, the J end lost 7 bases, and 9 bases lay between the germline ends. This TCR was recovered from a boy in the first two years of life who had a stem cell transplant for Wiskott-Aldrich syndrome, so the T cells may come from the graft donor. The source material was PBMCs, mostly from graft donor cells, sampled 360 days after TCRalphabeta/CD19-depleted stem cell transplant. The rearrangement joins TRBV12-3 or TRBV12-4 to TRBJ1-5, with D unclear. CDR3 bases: TGTGCCAGCAGTTTACCCTTCCCGCAGCCCCAGCATTTT. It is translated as CASSLPFPQPQHF.